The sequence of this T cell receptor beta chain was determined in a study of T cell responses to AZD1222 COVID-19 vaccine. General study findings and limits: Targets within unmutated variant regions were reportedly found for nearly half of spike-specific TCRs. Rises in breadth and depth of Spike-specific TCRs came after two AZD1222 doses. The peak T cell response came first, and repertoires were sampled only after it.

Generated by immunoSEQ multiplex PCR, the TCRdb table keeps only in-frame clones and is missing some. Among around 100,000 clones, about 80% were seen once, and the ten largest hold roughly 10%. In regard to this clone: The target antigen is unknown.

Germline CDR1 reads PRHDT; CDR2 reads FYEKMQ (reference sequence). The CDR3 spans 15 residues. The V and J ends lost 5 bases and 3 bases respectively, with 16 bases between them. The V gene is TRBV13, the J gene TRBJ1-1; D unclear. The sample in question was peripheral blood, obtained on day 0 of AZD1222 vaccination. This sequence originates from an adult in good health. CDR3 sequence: CASSPYTRVYTEAFF. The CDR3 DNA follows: TGTGCCAGCAGCCCGTACACCCGGGTTTACACTGAAGCTTTCTTT.